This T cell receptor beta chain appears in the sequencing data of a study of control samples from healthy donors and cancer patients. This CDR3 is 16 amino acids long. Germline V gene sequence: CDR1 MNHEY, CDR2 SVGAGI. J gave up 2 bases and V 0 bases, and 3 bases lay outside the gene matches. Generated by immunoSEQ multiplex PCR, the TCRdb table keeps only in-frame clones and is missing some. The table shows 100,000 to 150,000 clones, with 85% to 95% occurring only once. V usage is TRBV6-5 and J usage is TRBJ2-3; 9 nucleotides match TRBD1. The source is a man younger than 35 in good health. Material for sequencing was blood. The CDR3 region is CASSYSGTGPTDTQYF. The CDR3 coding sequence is TGTGCCAGCAGTTACTCAGGGACAGGGCCCACAGATACGCAGTATTTT.